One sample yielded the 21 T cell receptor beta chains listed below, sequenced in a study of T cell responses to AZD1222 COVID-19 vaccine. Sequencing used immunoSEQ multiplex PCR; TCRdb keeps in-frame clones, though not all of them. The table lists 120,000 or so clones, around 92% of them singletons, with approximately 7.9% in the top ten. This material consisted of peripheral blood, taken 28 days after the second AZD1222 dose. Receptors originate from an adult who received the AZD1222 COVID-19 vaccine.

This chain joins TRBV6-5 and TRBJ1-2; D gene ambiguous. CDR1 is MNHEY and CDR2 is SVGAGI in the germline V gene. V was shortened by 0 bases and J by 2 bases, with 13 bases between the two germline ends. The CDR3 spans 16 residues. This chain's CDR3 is CASSYSSSGNNYGYTF. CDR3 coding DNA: TGTGCCAGCAGTTACTCGAGTTCTGGGAACAACTATGGCTACACCTTC.

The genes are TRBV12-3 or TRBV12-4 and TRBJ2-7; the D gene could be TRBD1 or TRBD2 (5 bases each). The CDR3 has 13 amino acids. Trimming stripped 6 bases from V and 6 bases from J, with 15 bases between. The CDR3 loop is CASSVTDRGEQYF. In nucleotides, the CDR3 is TGTGCCAGCAGCGTGACAGACCGGGGCGAGCAGTACTTC.

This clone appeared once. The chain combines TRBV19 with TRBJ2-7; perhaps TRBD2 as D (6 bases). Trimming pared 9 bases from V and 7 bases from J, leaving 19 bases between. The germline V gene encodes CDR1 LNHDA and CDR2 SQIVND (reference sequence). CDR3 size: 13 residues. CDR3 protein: CASAYGGIGEQYF. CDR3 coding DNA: TGTGCCAGCGCCTATGGAGGGATCGGGGAGCAGTACTTC.

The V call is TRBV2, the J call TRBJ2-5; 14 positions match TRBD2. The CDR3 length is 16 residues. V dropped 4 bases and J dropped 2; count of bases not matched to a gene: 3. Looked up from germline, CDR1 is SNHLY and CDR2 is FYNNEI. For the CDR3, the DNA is TGTGCCAGCAGTGGACTAGCGGGGGGGCCACAAGAGACCCAGTACTTC. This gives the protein CASSGLAGGPQETQYF.

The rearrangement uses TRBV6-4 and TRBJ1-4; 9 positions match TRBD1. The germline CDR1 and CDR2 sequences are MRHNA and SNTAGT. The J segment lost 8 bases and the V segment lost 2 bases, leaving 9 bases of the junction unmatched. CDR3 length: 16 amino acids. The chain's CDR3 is CASSDDWTGDREKLFF. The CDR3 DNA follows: TGTGCCAGCAGTGACGACTGGACAGGGGATAGGGAAAAACTGTTTTTT.

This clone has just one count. The DNA of the CDR3 is TGTGCCAGCAGTAGAAACAGGGGTTGGTACACTGAAGCTTTCTTT. Amino acids: CASSRNRGWYTEAFF. This sequence joins TRBV27 and TRBJ1-1, with 7 bases lining up with TRBD1. The junction had 9 bases not matched to a gene; V was cut back by 5 bases and J by 3 bases. Germline V lookup: CDR1 MNHEY, CDR2 SMNVEV (reference sequence). This CDR3 comprises 15 residues.

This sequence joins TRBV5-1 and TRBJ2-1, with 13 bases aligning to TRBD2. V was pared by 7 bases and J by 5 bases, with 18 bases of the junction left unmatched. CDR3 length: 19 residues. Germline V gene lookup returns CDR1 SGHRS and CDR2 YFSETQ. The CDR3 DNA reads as TGCGCCAGCGGAGATCCGGACCGGACTAGCGGGGGATCGAACAATGAGCAGTTCTTC. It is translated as CASGDPDRTSGGSNNEQFF.

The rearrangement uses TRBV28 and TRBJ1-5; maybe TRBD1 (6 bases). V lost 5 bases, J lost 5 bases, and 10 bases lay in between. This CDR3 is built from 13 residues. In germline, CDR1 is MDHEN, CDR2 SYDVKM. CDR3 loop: CASSTGLDQPQHF. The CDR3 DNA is TGTGCCAGCAGTACAGGGTTGGATCAGCCCCAGCATTTT.

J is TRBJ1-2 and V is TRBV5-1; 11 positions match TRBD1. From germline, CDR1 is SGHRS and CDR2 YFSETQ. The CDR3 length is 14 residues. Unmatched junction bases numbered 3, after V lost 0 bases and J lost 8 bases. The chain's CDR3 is CASSLEDRGRGYTF. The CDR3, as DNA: TGCGCCAGCAGCTTGGAGGACAGGGGGCGCGGCTACACCTTC.

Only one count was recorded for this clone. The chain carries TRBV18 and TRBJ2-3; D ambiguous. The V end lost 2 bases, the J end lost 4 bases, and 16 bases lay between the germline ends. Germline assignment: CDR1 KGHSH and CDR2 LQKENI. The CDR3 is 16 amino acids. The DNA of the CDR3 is TGTGCCAGCTCACCATTCCAAGATCCGGGTCCAGATACGCAGTATTTT. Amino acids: CASSPFQDPGPDTQYF.

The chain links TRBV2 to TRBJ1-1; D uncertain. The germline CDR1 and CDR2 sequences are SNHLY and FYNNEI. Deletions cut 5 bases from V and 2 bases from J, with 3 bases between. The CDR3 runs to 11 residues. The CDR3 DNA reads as TGTGCCAGCAGTCCTAACACTGAAGCTTTCTTT. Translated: CASSPNTEAFF.

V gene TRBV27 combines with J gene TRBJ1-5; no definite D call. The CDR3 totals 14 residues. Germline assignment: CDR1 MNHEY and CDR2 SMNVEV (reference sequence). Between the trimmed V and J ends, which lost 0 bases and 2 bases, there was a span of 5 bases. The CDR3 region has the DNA TGTGCCAGCAGTTTATCCCCTGGCAATCAGCCCCAGCATTTT. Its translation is CASSLSPGNQPQHF.

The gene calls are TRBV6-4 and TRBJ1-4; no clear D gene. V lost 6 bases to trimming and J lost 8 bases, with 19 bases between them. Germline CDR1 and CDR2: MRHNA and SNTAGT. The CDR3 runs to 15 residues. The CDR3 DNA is TGTGCCAGCAGCACTGTCTACCCGGGAGAGGAAAAACTGTTTTTT. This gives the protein CASSTVYPGEEKLFF.

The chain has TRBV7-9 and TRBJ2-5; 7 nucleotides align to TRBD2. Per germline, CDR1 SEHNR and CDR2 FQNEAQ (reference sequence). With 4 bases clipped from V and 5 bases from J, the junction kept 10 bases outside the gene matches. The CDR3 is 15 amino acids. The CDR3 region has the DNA TGTGCCAGCAGCTATGGGGACTACTTCTGGGAGACCCAGTACTTC. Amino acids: CASSYGDYFWETQYF.

CDR3 sequence (DNA): TGTGCCAGCAGGTCAAAAAGGGAGACCCAGTACTTC. Residues: CASRSKRETQYF. This chain connects TRBV28 to TRBJ2-5; D is undetermined. Trimming removed 6 bases from V and 5 bases from J, with 10 bases in between. Per the germline V gene, CDR1 is MDHEN and CDR2 is SYDVKM. There are 12 residues in the CDR3.

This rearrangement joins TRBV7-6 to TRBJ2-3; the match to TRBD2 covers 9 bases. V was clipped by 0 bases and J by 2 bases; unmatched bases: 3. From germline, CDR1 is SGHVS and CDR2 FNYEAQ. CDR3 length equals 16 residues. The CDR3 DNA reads TGTGCCAGCAGCTTAGCTAGCGGGAGAGACACAGATACGCAGTATTTT. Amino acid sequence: CASSLASGRDTDTQYF.

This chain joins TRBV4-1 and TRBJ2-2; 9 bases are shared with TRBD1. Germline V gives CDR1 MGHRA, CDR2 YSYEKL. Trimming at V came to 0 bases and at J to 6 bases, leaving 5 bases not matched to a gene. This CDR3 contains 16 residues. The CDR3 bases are TGCGCCAGCAGCCAAGACCCGACAGGGGGTTCCGGGGAGCTGTTTTTT. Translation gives CASSQDPTGGSGELFF.

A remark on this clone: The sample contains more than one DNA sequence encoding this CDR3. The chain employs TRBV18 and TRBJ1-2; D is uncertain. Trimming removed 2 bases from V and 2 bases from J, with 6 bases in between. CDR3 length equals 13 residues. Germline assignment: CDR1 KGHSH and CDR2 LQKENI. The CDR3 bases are TGTGCCAGCTCACCAGACAAAAACTATGGCTACACCTTC. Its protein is CASSPDKNYGYTF.

The CDR3 coding sequence is TGTGCCAGCAGCAAGGTGGGGACTAGCGGGATGGTCAATGAGCAGTTCTTC. The encoded protein is CASSKVGTSGMVNEQFF. The rearrangement links TRBV21-1 to TRBJ2-1; TRBD2, the D gene given by the table, was not confirmed from the DNA. TRBV21-1 is a pseudogene. The CDR3 runs 17 residues.

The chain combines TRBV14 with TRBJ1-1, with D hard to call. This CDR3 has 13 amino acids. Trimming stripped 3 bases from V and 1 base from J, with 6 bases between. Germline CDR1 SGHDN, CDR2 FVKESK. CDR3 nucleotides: TGTGCCAGCAGCCAGTTACAGAACACTGAAGCTTTCTTT. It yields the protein CASSQLQNTEAFF. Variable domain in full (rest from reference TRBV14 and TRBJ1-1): EAGVTQFPSHSVIEKGQTVTLRCDPISGHDNLYWYRRVMGKEIKFLLHFVKESKQDESGMPNNRFLAERTGGTYSTLKVQPAELEDSGVYFCASSQLQNTEAFFGQGTRLTVV.

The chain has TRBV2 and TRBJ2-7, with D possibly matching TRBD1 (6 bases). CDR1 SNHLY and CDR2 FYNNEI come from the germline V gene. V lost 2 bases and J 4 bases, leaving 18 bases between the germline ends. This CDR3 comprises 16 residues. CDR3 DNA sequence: TGTGCCAGCAGTGAAATATACAGGGTCGATAGGTACGAGCAGTACTTC. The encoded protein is CASSEIYRVDRYEQYF. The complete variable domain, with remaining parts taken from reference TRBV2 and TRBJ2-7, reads EPEVTQTPSHQVTQMGQEVILRCVPISNHLYFYWYRQILGQKVEFLVSFYNNEISEKSEIFDDQFSVERPDGSNFTLKIRSTKLEDSAMYFCASSEIYRVDRYEQYFGPGTRLTVT.